Detailed here is one TCR beta chain. Its antigen is still unknown. This sample is part of a study of cytomegalovirus exposure and HLA in healthy donors. Study at large: Within the Caucasian-associated ancestry cluster were roughly 82% of the approximately 400 genotyped donors.

Trimming removed 3 bases from V and 4 bases from J; junction bases left unmatched: 4. The germline gives CDR1 MGHRA, CDR2 YSYEKL. This CDR3 is 14 amino acids long. General observations from the study: Later work showed greater clonal expansion in HLA-associated TCR beta chains than in equally common others.

Vbeta (60) and Jbeta (13) primers were used in the PCR. Assay: immunoSEQ multiplex PCR; the TCRdb copy retains only in-frame clones and omits some. The repertoire holds approximately 150,000 clones, roughly four fifths seen once, with roughly 3.1% in the top ten. Sequencing was carried out using PBMCs. The receptor comes from a man younger than 30 in good health and CMV-seropositive. V and J are TRBV4-1 and TRBJ1-1, with 8 bases that match TRBD1. CDR3 nucleotide sequence: TGCGCCAGCAGCCACGGACAGGGCGGCACTGAAGCTTTCTTT. Protein sequence: CASSHGQGGTEAFF.